This TCR beta chain was captured by sequencing in a study of T cells after yellow fever vaccination. Overall study findings and caveats: Faster peaking, at day 5 versus 15, marked a secondary response that was weaker.

To note about this clonotype: Its target is not known.

TCRdb reanalysed the 5' RACE reads using MiXCR and keeps one entry per CDR3 protein. Of 150,000 to 200,000 distinct CDR3 sequences in the sample, roughly 9.6% are singletons; the top ten hold 36%. V was shortened by 5 bases and J by 0 bases, with 17 bases between the two germline ends. CDR3 size: 17 residues. Germline loops: CDR1 LGHDT, CDR2 YNNKEL (reference sequence). The input for sequencing was CD8+ T cells sorted from PBMCs, taken 15 days after the yellow fever booster vaccination. The source is a man younger than 35 who received the YFV17D yellow fever vaccine. V usage is TRBV3-1 and J usage is TRBJ2-1; D remains unclear. The chain's CDR3 is CASSEPPQWSSYNEQFF. The CDR3 DNA reads as TGTGCCAGCAGCGAACCTCCACAGTGGAGCTCCTACAATGAGCAGTTCTTC.